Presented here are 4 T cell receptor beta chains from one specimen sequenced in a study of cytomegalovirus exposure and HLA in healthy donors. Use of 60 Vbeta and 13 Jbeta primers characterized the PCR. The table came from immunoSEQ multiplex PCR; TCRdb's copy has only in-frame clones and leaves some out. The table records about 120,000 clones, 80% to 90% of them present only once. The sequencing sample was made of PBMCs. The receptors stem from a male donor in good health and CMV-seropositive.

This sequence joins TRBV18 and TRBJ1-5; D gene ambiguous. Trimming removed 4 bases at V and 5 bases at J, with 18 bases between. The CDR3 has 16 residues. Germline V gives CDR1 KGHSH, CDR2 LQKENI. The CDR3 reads CASSLFGLNPDQPQHF. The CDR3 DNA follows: TGTGCCAGCTCACTCTTCGGTCTTAACCCGGATCAGCCCCAGCATTTT.

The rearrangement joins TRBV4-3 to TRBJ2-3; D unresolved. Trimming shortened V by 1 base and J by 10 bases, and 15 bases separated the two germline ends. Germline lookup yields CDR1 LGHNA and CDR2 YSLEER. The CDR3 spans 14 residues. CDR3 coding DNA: TGCGCCAGCAGCCAAGTGACCCAAAGCCGGGCGCAGTATTTT. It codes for CASSQVTQSRAQYF.

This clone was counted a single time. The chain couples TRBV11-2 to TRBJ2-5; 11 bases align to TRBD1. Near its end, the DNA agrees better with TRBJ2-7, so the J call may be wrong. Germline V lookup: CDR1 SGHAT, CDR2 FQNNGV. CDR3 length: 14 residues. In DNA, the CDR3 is TGTGCCAGCACCACTGGGACAGGGGGCTACGAGCAGTACTTC. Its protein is CASTTGTGGYEQYF.

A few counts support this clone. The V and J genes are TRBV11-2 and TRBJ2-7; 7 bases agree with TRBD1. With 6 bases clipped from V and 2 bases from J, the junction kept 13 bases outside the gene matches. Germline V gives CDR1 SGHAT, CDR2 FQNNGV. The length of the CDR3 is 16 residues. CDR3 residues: CASSDRQGLGAYEQYF. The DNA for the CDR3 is TGTGCCAGCAGTGATCGACAGGGTCTCGGAGCCTACGAGCAGTACTTC.